This T cell receptor beta chain was captured by sequencing in a study of vaccination effects on CD4 cells after COVID-19. Study observations and caveats: Clones arising from infection and from vaccination showed marked clonal contraction late after vaccination.

The CDR3 has 15 residues. CDR1 is LGHDT and CDR2 is YNNKEL in the germline V gene (reference sequence). Trimming cost V 2 bases and J 4 bases, with 14 bases left between them. In the ViraFEST assay, antigen-specific CD4+ clonotypes were identified by expansion after peptide-pool stimulation. Researchers isolated CD4+ T cells once approximately 10 days of culture had elapsed. Each person got two doses of an mRNA SARS-CoV-2 vaccine, BNT162b2 or mRNA-1273. A half-medium replacement with IL-2 medium was carried out on days 3 and 7. For this clone: Antigen specificity is unknown.

Clones were sequenced by immunoSEQ multiplex PCR, and TCRdb holds only the in-frame ones, with some missing. Counted here are some 74,000 clones, approximately 80% occurring once; the ten biggest clones make up 0.95% to 1.5%. The receptor was derived from a human donor who received a COVID-19 vaccine. The chain employs TRBV3-1 (or the pseudogene TRBV3-2) and TRBJ1-2; D remains ambiguous. This sample comprised CD4+ T cells from PBMCs cultured with HCoV-229E spike peptides, obtained after COVID-19 vaccination. CDR3 amino acids: CASSQSVGLTYGYTF. The CDR3 region has the DNA TGTGCCAGCAGCCAATCGGTAGGGTTGACCTATGGCTACACCTTC.